This TCR beta chain was sequenced in a study of blood T cells in healthy people across ages. Study-level results: TCR beta diversity tracked closely with naive T cell percentage.

Worth noting for this clonotype: The antigen is unknown.

The germline gives CDR1 DFQATT, CDR2 SNEGSKA (reference sequence). The trim removed 1 base at V and 2 bases at J, leaving 4 bases unmatched. This CDR3 has 14 residues. Primers used in a second PCR of about 6 to 11 cycles were a sample-barcoded 5' primer and a J-beta primer mix. TCRdb fed the 5' RACE reads into MiXCR, producing one record per CDR3 protein. Here the sample spans hundreds of thousands of distinct CDR3 sequences, about 53% being singletons. The sequenced sample consisted of blood. This sequence originates from a man between 60 and 75 years old in good health. The rearrangement uses TRBV20-1 and TRBJ2-5; TRBD1 agrees at 7 bases. The CDR3 region has the DNA TGCAGTGCTAGAGGTCGACAGGGACAAGAGACCCAGTACTTC. Translation gives CSARGRQGQETQYF.